This T cell receptor beta chain was obtained from a study of blood T cell repertoires in COVID-19. Looking at the study overall: Researchers got acute and convalescent COVID-19 samples from the United States, Italy and Spain. T cells, B-cell-depleted T cells, or PBMCs provided the cDNA or gDNA that served as material.

In the original processing: By means of reference gene primer amplification, nucleated cell counts were estimated. Sequencing used immunoSEQ multiplex PCR; TCRdb keeps in-frame clones, though not all of them. The V and J calls and clone size were taken over from that table, and D and trimming were inferred from the DNA. The sample records under 150,000 clones, over 75% being singletons. Germline lookup yields CDR1 MGHDK and CDR2 SYGVNS. The V gene lost 7 bases and the J gene lost 0 bases, with 7 bases spanning the gap. The CDR3 has 13 residues. The sequence was collected from a man aged 45-65 years with acute or convalescent COVID-19. Sequencing input: peripheral blood. The chain uses TRBV25-1 and TRBJ1-3; D unresolved. The CDR3 DNA reads as TGTGCCAGCACAGACAACTCTGGAAACACCATATATTTT. This translates into CASTDNSGNTIYF.